This entry describes one TCR beta chain. What it binds is unknown. Regions amplified from RNA transcripts were the TCR beta CDR3 regions. When the TCR CDR3 underwent first-round RT-PCR, the HTBI primer set was used. TCRdb redid the calling of the multiplex PCR reads with MiXCR, one entry per CDR3 protein. The sample gives about 270,000 distinct CDR3 sequences, about 20% of which show up once; around 62% is in the top ten. This entry is derived from a study of T cells in Graves' hyperthyroidism and ophthalmopathy. Study results and limitations: Most clonotypes that expanded in the thyroid above 0.001 also showed up in blood.

This sequence originates from a young man with Graves' ophthalmopathy. The specimen sequenced was blood.

The CDR3 DNA reads TGTGCCAGCAGACGCCACGGGGCGGGCGAGCAGTACTTC. Protein: CASRRHGAGEQYF. The chain recombines TRBV6-2 or TRBV6-3 with TRBJ2-7; either TRBD1 or TRBD2 may fit D (5 bases each). V was pared by 6 bases and J by 6 bases, with 15 bases between. The CDR3 is made up of 13 amino acids. Per the germline V gene, CDR1 is MNHEY and CDR2 is SVGEGT.